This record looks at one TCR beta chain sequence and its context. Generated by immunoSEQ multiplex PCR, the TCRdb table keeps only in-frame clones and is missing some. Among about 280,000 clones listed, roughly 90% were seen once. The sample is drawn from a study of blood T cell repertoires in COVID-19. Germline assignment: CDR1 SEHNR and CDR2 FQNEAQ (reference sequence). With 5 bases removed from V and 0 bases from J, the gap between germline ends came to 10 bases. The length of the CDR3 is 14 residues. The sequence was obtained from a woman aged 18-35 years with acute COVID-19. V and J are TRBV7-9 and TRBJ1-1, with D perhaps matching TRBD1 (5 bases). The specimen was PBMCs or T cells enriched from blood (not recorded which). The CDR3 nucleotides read TGTGCCAGCAGCGCGGGACGGTTGAACACTGAAGCTTTCTTT. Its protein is CASSAGRLNTEAFF.